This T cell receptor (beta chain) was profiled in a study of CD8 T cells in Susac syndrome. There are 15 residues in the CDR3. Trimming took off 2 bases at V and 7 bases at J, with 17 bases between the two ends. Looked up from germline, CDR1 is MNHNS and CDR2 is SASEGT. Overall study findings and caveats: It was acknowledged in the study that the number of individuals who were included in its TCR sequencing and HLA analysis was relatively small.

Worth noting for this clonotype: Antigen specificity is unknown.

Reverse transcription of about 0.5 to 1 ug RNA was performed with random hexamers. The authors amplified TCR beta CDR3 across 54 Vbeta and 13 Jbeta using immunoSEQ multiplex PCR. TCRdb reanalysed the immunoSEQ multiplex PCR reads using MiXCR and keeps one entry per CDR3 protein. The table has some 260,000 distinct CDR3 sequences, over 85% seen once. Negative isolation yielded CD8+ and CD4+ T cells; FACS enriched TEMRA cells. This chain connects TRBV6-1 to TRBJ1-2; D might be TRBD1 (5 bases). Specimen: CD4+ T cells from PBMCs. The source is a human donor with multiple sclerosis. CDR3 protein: CASSELKGRLSGYTF. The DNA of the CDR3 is TGTGCCAGCAGTGAATTGAAGGGGCGATTGTCTGGCTACACCTTC.